The rows below give T cell receptor beta chains drawn from one sample of a study of blood T cell repertoires in COVID-19. The table came from immunoSEQ multiplex PCR; TCRdb's copy has only in-frame clones and leaves some out. The table includes about 260,000 clones, more than 75% detected once. Sequenced material: peripheral blood. Every receptor here comes from a man between 35 and 55 years old with active or convalescent COVID-19. Each CDR3 is given with its conserved first and last residue. Fields, in order: clone size, V gene, J gene, CDR3 protein. Only some rows state a clone size, as once, few, many or a class for expanded clones.

clone size: -; V gene: TRBV9; J gene: TRBJ1-6; CDR3 protein: CASSVAGQGDSPLHF
clone size: -; V gene: TRBV28; J gene: TRBJ1-2; CDR3 protein: CASKEGAGNYGYTF
clone size: -; V gene: TRBV19; J gene: TRBJ1-2; CDR3 protein: CASSIYSGQGHYGYTF
clone size: -; V gene: TRBV15; J gene: TRBJ2-5; CDR3 protein: CATSREGQGGETQYF
clone size: -; V gene: TRBV10-3; J gene: TRBJ1-1; CDR3 protein: CAISESLRYMNTEAFF
clone size: -; V gene: TRBV27; J gene: TRBJ1-1; CDR3 protein: CASSRQGWTEAFF
clone size: few; V gene: TRBV10-2; J gene: TRBJ2-7; CDR3 protein: CASSESPAGAGGGEQYF
clone size: -; V gene: TRBV24-1; J gene: TRBJ2-3; CDR3 protein: CATAQAPDTQYF
clone size: -; V gene: TRBV6-5; J gene: TRBJ2-7; CDR3 protein: CASSLGLAGAYEQYF
clone size: -; V gene: TRBV14; J gene: TRBJ2-1; CDR3 protein: CASSPYRGTGGEQFF
clone size: -; V gene: TRBV9; J gene: TRBJ1-2; CDR3 protein: CASSVGEGWRANSGYTF
clone size: -; V gene: TRBV28; J gene: TRBJ2-5; CDR3 protein: CATLTSGASWETQYF
clone size: -; V gene: TRBV27; J gene: TRBJ2-7; CDR3 protein: CASSSYRAEQYF
clone size: few; V gene: TRBV7-9; J gene: TRBJ2-5; CDR3 protein: CASSSGQGEETQYF
clone size: -; V gene: TRBV11-3; J gene: TRBJ2-2; CDR3 protein: CASSLAGTGNTGELFF
clone size: -; V gene: TRBV2; J gene: TRBJ2-5; CDR3 protein: CASRADPGETQYF
clone size: -; V gene: TRBV5-4; J gene: TRBJ2-5; CDR3 protein: CASSAGQGRTETQYF
clone size: -; V gene: TRBV3-1/TRBV3-2; J gene: TRBJ1-2; CDR3 protein: CASSLQDRVRGYTF
clone size: -; V gene: TRBV24-1; J gene: TRBJ2-3; CDR3 protein: CATSARQGGTDTQYF
clone size: -; V gene: TRBV6-5; J gene: TRBJ1-6; CDR3 protein: CASMDGGPLHF
clone size: -; V gene: TRBV5-1; J gene: TRBJ2-7; CDR3 protein: CASSLSGGAYEQYF
clone size: -; V gene: TRBV27; J gene: TRBJ2-3; CDR3 protein: CASSRTGGGTDTQYF
clone size: -; V gene: TRBV27; J gene: TRBJ2-7; CDR3 protein: CATAELARSYEQYF
clone size: few; V gene: TRBV15; J gene: TRBJ1-4; CDR3 protein: CATSRVPEEKLFF
clone size: -; V gene: TRBV7-2; J gene: TRBJ2-7; CDR3 protein: CASSLVGGTSYEQYF
clone size: -; V gene: TRBV19; J gene: TRBJ2-7; CDR3 protein: CASSPGLVSYEQYF
clone size: -; V gene: TRBV6-5; J gene: TRBJ1-5; CDR3 protein: CASSTDTNSNQPQHF
clone size: -; V gene: TRBV4-1; J gene: TRBJ2-1; CDR3 protein: CASSQRTSLTTYNEQFF